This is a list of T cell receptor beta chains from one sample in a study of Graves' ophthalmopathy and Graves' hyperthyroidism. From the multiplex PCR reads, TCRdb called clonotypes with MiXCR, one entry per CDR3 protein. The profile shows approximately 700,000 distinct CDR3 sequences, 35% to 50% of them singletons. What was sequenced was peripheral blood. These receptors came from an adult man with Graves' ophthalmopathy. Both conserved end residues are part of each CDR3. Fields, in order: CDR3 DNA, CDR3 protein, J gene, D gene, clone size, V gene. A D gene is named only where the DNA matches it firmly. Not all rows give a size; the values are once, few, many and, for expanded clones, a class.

TGTGCCAGCAGTGCCGGAATGAGTGACACCTTC,CASSAGMSDTF,TRBJ1-2,NA,many,TRBV6-1
TGTGCCAGCAGACTCAGACAGGGGGCGTACAAAGAGACCCAGTACTTC,CASRLRQGAYKETQYF,TRBJ2-5,TRBD1,NA,TRBV27
TGTGCCAGCAGCGGACAGGGGGCCGGCGGGGAGCTGTTTTTT,CASSGQGAGGELFF,TRBJ2-2,TRBD1,few,TRBV7-3
TGTGCCAGCAGTCCCAGGACAGGGGTCAATTCACCCCTCCACTTT,CASSPRTGVNSPLHF,TRBJ1-6,TRBD1,NA,TRBV6-5
TGTGCCAGTAGTATAGCCCAAGAGACCCAGTACTTC,CASSIAQETQYF,TRBJ2-5,NA,once,TRBV19
TGCAGTGAAGGCCAGGGGGTATTCCAAGAGACCCAGTACTTC,CSEGQGVFQETQYF,TRBJ2-5,TRBD1,NA,TRBV29-1
TGCAGTGCCGCGAAGTACAGGGGGGGGAATGAAAAACTGTTTTTT,CSAAKYRGGNEKLFF,TRBJ1-4,TRBD1,few,TRBV20-1
TGCAGCGCAGGACAGGGGAACACTGAAGCTTTCTTT,CSAGQGNTEAFF,TRBJ1-1,TRBD1,many,TRBV29-1
TGCAGCGTTAAAGGGACAGTACACAACTCTGGGGCCAACGTCCTGACTTTC,CSVKGTVHNSGANVLTF,TRBJ2-6,TRBD1,NA,TRBV29-1
TGTGCCACCAGTGAAGGACACAACACCGGGGAGCTGTTTTTT,CATSEGHNTGELFF,TRBJ2-2,NA,many,TRBV24-1
TGCAGCGTTGAAGATCGGGAGGGTTGGCAAGAGACCCAGTACTTC,CSVEDREGWQETQYF,TRBJ2-5,TRBD2,many,TRBV29-1
TGTGCCAGCAGTTACTCGGGTACGCGGCAGCCCCAGCATTTT,CASSYSGTRQPQHF,TRBJ1-5,NA,many,TRBV6-6
TGTGCCAGTAGTACCGGGACAGGCGCAATGAACACTGAAGCTTTCTTT,CASSTGTGAMNTEAFF,TRBJ1-1,TRBD1,NA,TRBV19
TGCAGCGTTGAAAGGGCAGGGAACACCTTC,CSVERAGNTF,TRBJ1-2,NA,NA,TRBV29-1
TGTGCCAGCAGTCGGACCGGGTGGCCCCAGCATTTT,CASSRTGWPQHF,TRBJ1-5,NA,few,TRBV27
TGTGCCAGCAGCTCCGGGACAGCGGACAAGACCGGGGAGCTGTTTTTT,CASSSGTADKTGELFF,TRBJ2-2,TRBD1,NA,TRBV11-2
TGTGCCACCAGTGATTCGGACCTGAACCAAGAGACCCAGTACTTC,CATSDSDLNQETQYF,TRBJ2-5,NA,NA,TRBV24-1
TGTGCCACCAGCAGGGGGGGAGAGACAGATACGCAGTATTTT,CATSRGGETDTQYF,TRBJ2-3,NA,NA,TRBV15
TGCGCCAGCTTCGGGACCCAGGAAGATACGCAGTATTTT,CASFGTQEDTQYF,TRBJ2-3,NA,NA,TRBV5-1
TGTGCCATCAGTGCCAGACAGGCGATGAACACTGAAGCTTTCTTT,CAISARQAMNTEAFF,TRBJ1-1,NA,NA,TRBV10-3
TGTGCCAGCAGTTTAATGGTTGGGGGTGAAAAACTGTTTTTT,CASSLMVGGEKLFF,TRBJ1-4,NA,many,TRBV12-3/TRBV12-4
TGCAGCGTTGTTGGCCTAGTATTCCATGAGCAGTTCTTC,CSVVGLVFHEQFF,TRBJ2-1,NA,few,TRBV29-1
TGTGCCAGCAGTCCACGACAGAGCAATCAGCCCCAGTACTTC,CASSPRQSNQPQYF,TRBJ2-5,NA,once,TRBV2
TGCGCCAGCAGCACCTACGTTTTACACAGCCAAGAGACCCAGTACTTC,CASSTYVLHSQETQYF,TRBJ2-5,NA,NA,TRBV5-1
TGTGCCACTTCTACACCCGGACAGGGCAATCAGCCCCAGCATTTT,CATSTPGQGNQPQHF,TRBJ1-5,TRBD1,NA,TRBV10-3
TGTGCCAGCAGCCAAGGGTCTCGTCTGCCGGGGTCCTACGAGCAGTACTTC,CASSQGSRLPGSYEQYF,TRBJ2-7,NA,NA,TRBV9
TGTGCCAGCAGCTTAGCGGGGGCGGGAGGGATCAATCAGCCCCAGCATTTT,CASSLAGAGGINQPQHF,TRBJ1-5,NA,many,TRBV7-9
TGCAGTGCTAGAACAAACAGGGCCGGGGAGACCCAGTACTTC,CSARTNRAGETQYF,TRBJ2-5,NA,many,TRBV20-1